This T cell receptor (beta chain) is from a study of IL-17A CD8 T cells in psoriatic arthritis synovium. Concerning the study at large: The study was designed to define the phenotype, molecular profile and function of synovial IL-17A+CD8+ T cells in the pathogenesis of psoriatic arthritis.

CD3+ T cells were isolated magnetically, stimulated for more than 1.2 hours with PMA and ionomycin, and then labeled using IL-17A and IFNgamma cytokine secretion assays. Synovial fluid effusions were drawn by aspiration from the actively inflamed joints of psoriatic arthritis patients. Memory CD8+ T cells in synovial fluid were sorted patient by patient into Tc17 (IL-17A+) cells, bulk memory cells and Tc1 (IL-17A-IFNgamma+) cells in order to compare their TCR repertoires. The psoriatic arthritis patients fulfilled the Classification of Psoriatic Arthritis Study Group (CASPAR) criteria. Cytokine-secreting cells were counterstained with a viability dye and with anti-CD3, CD8, CD14 and CD4 antibodies and were sorted on a BD FACSAria. Three patients with psoriatic arthritis provided sorted synovial fluid CD8+ T cell subsets that underwent TCRbeta sequencing. After isolation with Lymphoprep, synovial fluid mononuclear cells were cryopreserved in liquid nitrogen until use. The medium used for cryopreservation was made up of approximately 52% fetal calf serum and about 9.8% dimethyl sulfoxide.

V lost 4 bases and J lost 10 bases, and the count of bases not matched to a germline gene is 10. The cysteine opens and the valine closes a CDR3 of 13 amino acids. Of the read, only the CDR3 DNA is kept; its 39 bases are in frame from base 1. CDR1 and CDR2 are read off the germline V gene as SGHTA and FQGNSA. This clone was picked up one time. It lacks a known antigen. Per-base quality was not reported, and no clone a single base away is much larger than it. After DNA extraction (Qiagen), TCRbeta V-D-J rearrangements were amplified in a bias-controlled manner and then sequenced at high throughput (immunoSEQ; Adaptive Biotech). The paper's processing steps were these. The immunoSEQ Analyzer platform was used to analyze productive sequences at the sequence level. Clonality was calculated as 1 minus Pielou's evenness, so values run from 0 (highly polyclonal) up to 1 (monoclonal). How much repertoires overlapped between subsets was quantified with the Morisita index, which goes from 0 (no similarity) to 1 (complete similarity). Entries here come from immuneACCESS through TCRdb and include only in-frame sequences with V and J called. Some clones fail to appear in such tables; in the studies checked, an unresolved V gene covers under half of the shortfall, and the cause of the remainder is unknown. The D gene and trimming were derived from the DNA, and the V and J assignments and clone size from that table. Within this sample are around 2,000 clones, with approximately 68% of them counted one time only. Jointly, the top ten make up 9.5% to 12% of the sample.

Points the paper makes about the study in general: Some individual clones occupied over 4.5% of the repertoire, though most synovial CD8+ subsets remained polyclonal. In a couple of patients, many Tc17 clones were shared with the synovial Tc1 population, giving Morisita overlap indices above 0.85. TCR sequencing covered only three patients, which the authors acknowledged as a limited sample size. Cells were obtained from synovial fluid rather than synovial tissue, because no psoriatic arthritis synovial tissue samples were available.

Sequencing was carried out using IFN-gamma+ CD8+ T cells from synovial fluid. What this sample's cell subset or site label stands for: IL-17A-IFNgamma+ memory CD8+ (Tc1) cells. The chain joins TRBV7-2 to TRBJ2-7, with 7 bases aligning to TRBD2. The clonotype comes from a human donor with psoriatic arthritis. The CDR3 amino acid sequence is: CASSSGGGRGQYV. The DNA is TGTGCCAGCAGCTCTGGCGGGGGTAGGGGTCAGTACGTC.